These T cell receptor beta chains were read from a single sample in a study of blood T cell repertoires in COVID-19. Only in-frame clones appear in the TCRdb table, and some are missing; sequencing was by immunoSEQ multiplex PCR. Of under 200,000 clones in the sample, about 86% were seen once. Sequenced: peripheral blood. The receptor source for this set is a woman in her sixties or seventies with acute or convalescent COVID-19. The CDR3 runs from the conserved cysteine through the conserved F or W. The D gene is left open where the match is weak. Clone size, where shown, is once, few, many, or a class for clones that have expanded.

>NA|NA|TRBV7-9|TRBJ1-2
TGTGCCAGCAGCTTAGATGGTGACAGAACTAACTATGGCTACACCTTC
CASSLDGDRTNYGYTF
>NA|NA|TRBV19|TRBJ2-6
TGTGCCAGTAGGAAGACAGGCTCTGGGGCCAACGTCCTGACTTTC
CASRKTGSGANVLTF
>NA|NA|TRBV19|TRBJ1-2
TGTGCCAGTAGTATAATGCCAGAATTCGCCTATGGCTACACCTTC
CASSIMPEFAYGYTF
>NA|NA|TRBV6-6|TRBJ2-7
TGTGCCAGCAGTTATCGCGGTTACGAGCAGTACTTC
CASSYRGYEQYF
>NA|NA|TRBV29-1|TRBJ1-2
TGCAGCGTTGGGGGACATTCCAACTATGGCTACACCTTC
CSVGGHSNYGYTF
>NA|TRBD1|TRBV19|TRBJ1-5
TGTGCCAGTAGTAGCACAGGGGGCAATCAGCCCCAGCATTTT
CASSSTGGNQPQHF
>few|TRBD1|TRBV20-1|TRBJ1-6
TGCAGTGCTAGTCAAACAGGGGTGAGGTCAACCCTCCACTTT
CSASQTGVRSTLHF
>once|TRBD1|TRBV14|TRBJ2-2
TGTGCCAGCAGCCAGTCAACAGGGGTTGGAAACACCGGGGAGCTGTTTTTT
CASSQSTGVGNTGELFF
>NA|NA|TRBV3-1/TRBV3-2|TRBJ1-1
TGTGCCAGCAGCCCTTACTTCCCGGGGTCAGGATCCACTGAAGCTTTCTTT
CASSPYFPGSGSTEAFF
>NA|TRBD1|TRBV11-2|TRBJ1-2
TGTGCCAGCAGCTCGGAGGGCCACAGGGGCGGCTACACCTTC
CASSSEGHRGGYTF
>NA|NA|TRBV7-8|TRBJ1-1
TGTACCAGCAGCCCCGACCGCGGGGGGGTTAACACTGAAGCTTTCTTT
CTSSPDRGGVNTEAFF
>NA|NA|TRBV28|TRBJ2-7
TGTGCCAGCAGTTTGCTAGGTCCCTCCTACGAGCAGTACTTC
CASSLLGPSYEQYF
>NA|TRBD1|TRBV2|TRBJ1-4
TGTGCCATTGACAGGGGGGGTGAAAAACTGTTTTTT
CAIDRGGEKLFF
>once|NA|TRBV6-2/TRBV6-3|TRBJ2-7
TGTGCCAGCAGTCAGGGGTTCTACGAGCAGTACTTC
CASSQGFYEQYF
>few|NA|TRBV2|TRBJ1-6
TGTGCCAGCAGTGCCAGGGCAATTAATTCACCCCTCCACTTT
CASSARAINSPLHF
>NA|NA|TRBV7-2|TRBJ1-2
TGTGCCAGCAGCTTACGGAGGGGCGATGGCTACACCTTC
CASSLRRGDGYTF
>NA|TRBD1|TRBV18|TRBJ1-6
TGTGCCAGCTCAACATCCGGGACAGGGATTAATTCACCCCTCCACTTT
CASSTSGTGINSPLHF
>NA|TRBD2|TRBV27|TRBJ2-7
TGTGCCAGCAGCCCCGGGACTAGCGGCACGTACGAGCAGTACTTC
CASSPGTSGTYEQYF
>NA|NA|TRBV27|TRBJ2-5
TGTGCCAGCAGTTACGGACAGACCCAAGAGACCCAGTACTTC
CASSYGQTQETQYF
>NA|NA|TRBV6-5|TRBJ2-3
TGTGCCAGCAGAGAGGAAGCCCCAGATACGCAGTATTTT
CASREEAPDTQYF
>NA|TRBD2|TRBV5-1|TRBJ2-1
TGCGCCAGCAGCTCCGGCGGGAGGGCCAGTGGGGAGCAGTTCTTC
CASSSGGRASGEQFF
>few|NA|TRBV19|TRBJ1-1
TGTGCCAGTAATGACAGAGCCCCTAACACTGAAGCTTTCTTT
CASNDRAPNTEAFF
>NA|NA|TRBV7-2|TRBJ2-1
TGTGCCAGCAGCTTACAAGGCGGGATATCCTACAATGAGCAGTTCTTC
CASSLQGGISYNEQFF
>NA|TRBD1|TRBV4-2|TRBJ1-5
TGTGCCAGCAGCCAGGACGACAGGGACAATCAGCCCCAGCATTTT
CASSQDDRDNQPQHF
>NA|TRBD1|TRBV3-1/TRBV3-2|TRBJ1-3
TGTGCCAGCAGCCCAAAGGACAGGATCTCTGGAAACACCATATATTTT
CASSPKDRISGNTIYF
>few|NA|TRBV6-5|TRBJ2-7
TGTGCCAGCAGTCAGGTTAGCTCCTACGAGCAGTACTTC
CASSQVSSYEQYF
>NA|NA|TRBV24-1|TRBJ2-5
TGTGCCACCAGTGACCCGACAGTTCAAGAGACCCAGTACTTC
CATSDPTVQETQYF
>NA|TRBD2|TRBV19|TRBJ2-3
TGTGCCAGTAGAGCCGGGACTAGTTCAGTTGATACGCAGTATTTT
CASRAGTSSVDTQYF
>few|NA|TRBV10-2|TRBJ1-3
TGCGCCAGCAGTGAGACAGGGGGAAACACCATATATTTT
CASSETGGNTIYF
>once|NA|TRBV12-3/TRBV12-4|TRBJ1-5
TGTGCCAGCACCGGGACTAGAAATCAGCCCCAGCATTTT
CASTGTRNQPQHF
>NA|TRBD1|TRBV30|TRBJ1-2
TGTGCCTGGAACGACAGGGGGGCTAACTATGGCTACACCTTC
CAWNDRGANYGYTF
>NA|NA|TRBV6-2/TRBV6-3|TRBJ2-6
TGTGCCAGCAGTTACTCCGGCAGGCTGTCAGCCAACGTCCTGACTTTC
CASSYSGRLSANVLTF
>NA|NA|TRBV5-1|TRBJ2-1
TGCGCCAGCAGCTTATTAGCCGGGTTGAAAGCTGAGCAGTTCTTC
CASSLLAGLKAEQFF
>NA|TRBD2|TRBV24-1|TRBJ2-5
TGTGCCACCAGTGACCCACTAGCGGGGGGGCGAGAGACCCAGTACTTC
CATSDPLAGGRETQYF
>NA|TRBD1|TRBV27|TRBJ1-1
TGTGCCAGCAGTTGGGACAGGGGGTCGATGAACACTGAAGCTTTCTTT
CASSWDRGSMNTEAFF
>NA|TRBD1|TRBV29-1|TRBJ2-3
TGCAGCGTGGGACAGGGGGTGGATACGCAGTATTTT
CSVGQGVDTQYF
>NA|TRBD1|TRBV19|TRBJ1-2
TGTGCCAGTAGTCGACAGGGTATTAACTATGGCTACACCTTC
CASSRQGINYGYTF
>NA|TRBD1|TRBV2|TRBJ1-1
TGTGCCAGCTCCGGGACAGGGGGCTTCACTGAAGCTTTCTTT
CASSGTGGFTEAFF
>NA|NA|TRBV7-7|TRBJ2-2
TGTGCTAGCAGCTTAGACTTCACCGGGGAGCTGTTTTTT
CASSLDFTGELFF
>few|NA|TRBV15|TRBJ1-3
TGTGCCACCAGCAGAGATCCAGGGTGGAGCACCATATATTTT
CATSRDPGWSTIYF
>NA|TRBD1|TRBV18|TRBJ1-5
TGTGCCAGCTCTCCACAGGGGATTCTACGACAGCCCCAGCATTTT
CASSPQGILRQPQHF
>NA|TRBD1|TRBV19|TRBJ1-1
TGTGCCAGTAGTAGAGGGGACAGAGAGAACACTGAAGCTTTCTTT
CASSRGDRENTEAFF
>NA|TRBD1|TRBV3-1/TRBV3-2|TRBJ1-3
TGTGCCAGCTCAGGGGGCGCATCTGGAAACACCATATATTTT
CASSGGASGNTIYF
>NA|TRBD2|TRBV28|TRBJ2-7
TGTGCCAGCAGTTTATTGGAAGGGAAAGCGGGAAGCTACTACGAGCAGTACTTC
CASSLLEGKAGSYYEQYF
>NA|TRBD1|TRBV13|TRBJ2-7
TGTGCCAGCAGCCCTGGACAGGGAGCCTACGAGCAGTACTTC
CASSPGQGAYEQYF
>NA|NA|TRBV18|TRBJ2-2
TGTGCCAGCTCACGGGCGGAGGCCGGGGAGCTGTTTTTT
CASSRAEAGELFF
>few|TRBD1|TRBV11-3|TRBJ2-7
TGTGCCAGCAGCACGGACAGGGGTAACGAGCAGTACTTC
CASSTDRGNEQYF
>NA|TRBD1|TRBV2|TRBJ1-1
TGTGCCAGCAGGACCCACAGGGGGCGTGTGAACACTGAAGCTTTCTTT
CASRTHRGRVNTEAFF
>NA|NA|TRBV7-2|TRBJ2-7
TGTGCCAGCAGCTTAGATCCAGAGGCCTACGAGCAGTACTTC
CASSLDPEAYEQYF
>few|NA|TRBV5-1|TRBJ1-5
TGCGCCAGCAGCCCAGGGGAACGGAATCAGCCCCAGCATTTT
CASSPGERNQPQHF
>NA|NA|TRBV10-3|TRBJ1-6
TGTGCCATCAGAAGGGGAGGGGATAATTCACCCCTCCACTTT
CAIRRGGDNSPLHF
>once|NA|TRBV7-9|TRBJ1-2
TGTGCCAGCAGCTTAGACAGAAATAACTATGGCTACACCTTC
CASSLDRNNYGYTF
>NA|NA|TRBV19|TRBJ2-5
TGTGCCAGTAGTATAGAGGGCGTGGTAGCCCAGTACTTC
CASSIEGVVAQYF
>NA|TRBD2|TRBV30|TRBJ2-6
TGTGCCCTTTCCGGGGGGATCTCTGGGGCCAACGTCCTGACTTTC
CALSGGISGANVLTF
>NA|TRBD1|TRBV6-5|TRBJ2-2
TGTGCCAGCCGCCGGACAGGGACCGGGGAGCTGTTTTTT
CASRRTGTGELFF
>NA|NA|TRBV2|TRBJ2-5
TGTGCCAGCAGTGGTAGGCAGGGTGGAGAGACCCAGTACTTC
CASSGRQGGETQYF
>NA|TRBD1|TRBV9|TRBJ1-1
TGTGCCAGCAGCGCATACTCAGGGGGCCTCACTGAAGCTTTCTTT
CASSAYSGGLTEAFF
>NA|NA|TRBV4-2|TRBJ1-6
TGTGCCAGCAGCCAAGAGGAGAGGAATTCACCCCTCCACTTT
CASSQEERNSPLHF
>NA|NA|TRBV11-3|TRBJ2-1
TGTGCCAGCAGCTTAAGCCGAGGCTCCTACAATGAGCAGTTCTTC
CASSLSRGSYNEQFF
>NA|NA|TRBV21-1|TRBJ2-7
TGTGCCAGCAGCAAACCGGGAAGGAGCGGGAGTGGTTACGAGCAGTACTTC
CASSKPGRSGSGYEQYF